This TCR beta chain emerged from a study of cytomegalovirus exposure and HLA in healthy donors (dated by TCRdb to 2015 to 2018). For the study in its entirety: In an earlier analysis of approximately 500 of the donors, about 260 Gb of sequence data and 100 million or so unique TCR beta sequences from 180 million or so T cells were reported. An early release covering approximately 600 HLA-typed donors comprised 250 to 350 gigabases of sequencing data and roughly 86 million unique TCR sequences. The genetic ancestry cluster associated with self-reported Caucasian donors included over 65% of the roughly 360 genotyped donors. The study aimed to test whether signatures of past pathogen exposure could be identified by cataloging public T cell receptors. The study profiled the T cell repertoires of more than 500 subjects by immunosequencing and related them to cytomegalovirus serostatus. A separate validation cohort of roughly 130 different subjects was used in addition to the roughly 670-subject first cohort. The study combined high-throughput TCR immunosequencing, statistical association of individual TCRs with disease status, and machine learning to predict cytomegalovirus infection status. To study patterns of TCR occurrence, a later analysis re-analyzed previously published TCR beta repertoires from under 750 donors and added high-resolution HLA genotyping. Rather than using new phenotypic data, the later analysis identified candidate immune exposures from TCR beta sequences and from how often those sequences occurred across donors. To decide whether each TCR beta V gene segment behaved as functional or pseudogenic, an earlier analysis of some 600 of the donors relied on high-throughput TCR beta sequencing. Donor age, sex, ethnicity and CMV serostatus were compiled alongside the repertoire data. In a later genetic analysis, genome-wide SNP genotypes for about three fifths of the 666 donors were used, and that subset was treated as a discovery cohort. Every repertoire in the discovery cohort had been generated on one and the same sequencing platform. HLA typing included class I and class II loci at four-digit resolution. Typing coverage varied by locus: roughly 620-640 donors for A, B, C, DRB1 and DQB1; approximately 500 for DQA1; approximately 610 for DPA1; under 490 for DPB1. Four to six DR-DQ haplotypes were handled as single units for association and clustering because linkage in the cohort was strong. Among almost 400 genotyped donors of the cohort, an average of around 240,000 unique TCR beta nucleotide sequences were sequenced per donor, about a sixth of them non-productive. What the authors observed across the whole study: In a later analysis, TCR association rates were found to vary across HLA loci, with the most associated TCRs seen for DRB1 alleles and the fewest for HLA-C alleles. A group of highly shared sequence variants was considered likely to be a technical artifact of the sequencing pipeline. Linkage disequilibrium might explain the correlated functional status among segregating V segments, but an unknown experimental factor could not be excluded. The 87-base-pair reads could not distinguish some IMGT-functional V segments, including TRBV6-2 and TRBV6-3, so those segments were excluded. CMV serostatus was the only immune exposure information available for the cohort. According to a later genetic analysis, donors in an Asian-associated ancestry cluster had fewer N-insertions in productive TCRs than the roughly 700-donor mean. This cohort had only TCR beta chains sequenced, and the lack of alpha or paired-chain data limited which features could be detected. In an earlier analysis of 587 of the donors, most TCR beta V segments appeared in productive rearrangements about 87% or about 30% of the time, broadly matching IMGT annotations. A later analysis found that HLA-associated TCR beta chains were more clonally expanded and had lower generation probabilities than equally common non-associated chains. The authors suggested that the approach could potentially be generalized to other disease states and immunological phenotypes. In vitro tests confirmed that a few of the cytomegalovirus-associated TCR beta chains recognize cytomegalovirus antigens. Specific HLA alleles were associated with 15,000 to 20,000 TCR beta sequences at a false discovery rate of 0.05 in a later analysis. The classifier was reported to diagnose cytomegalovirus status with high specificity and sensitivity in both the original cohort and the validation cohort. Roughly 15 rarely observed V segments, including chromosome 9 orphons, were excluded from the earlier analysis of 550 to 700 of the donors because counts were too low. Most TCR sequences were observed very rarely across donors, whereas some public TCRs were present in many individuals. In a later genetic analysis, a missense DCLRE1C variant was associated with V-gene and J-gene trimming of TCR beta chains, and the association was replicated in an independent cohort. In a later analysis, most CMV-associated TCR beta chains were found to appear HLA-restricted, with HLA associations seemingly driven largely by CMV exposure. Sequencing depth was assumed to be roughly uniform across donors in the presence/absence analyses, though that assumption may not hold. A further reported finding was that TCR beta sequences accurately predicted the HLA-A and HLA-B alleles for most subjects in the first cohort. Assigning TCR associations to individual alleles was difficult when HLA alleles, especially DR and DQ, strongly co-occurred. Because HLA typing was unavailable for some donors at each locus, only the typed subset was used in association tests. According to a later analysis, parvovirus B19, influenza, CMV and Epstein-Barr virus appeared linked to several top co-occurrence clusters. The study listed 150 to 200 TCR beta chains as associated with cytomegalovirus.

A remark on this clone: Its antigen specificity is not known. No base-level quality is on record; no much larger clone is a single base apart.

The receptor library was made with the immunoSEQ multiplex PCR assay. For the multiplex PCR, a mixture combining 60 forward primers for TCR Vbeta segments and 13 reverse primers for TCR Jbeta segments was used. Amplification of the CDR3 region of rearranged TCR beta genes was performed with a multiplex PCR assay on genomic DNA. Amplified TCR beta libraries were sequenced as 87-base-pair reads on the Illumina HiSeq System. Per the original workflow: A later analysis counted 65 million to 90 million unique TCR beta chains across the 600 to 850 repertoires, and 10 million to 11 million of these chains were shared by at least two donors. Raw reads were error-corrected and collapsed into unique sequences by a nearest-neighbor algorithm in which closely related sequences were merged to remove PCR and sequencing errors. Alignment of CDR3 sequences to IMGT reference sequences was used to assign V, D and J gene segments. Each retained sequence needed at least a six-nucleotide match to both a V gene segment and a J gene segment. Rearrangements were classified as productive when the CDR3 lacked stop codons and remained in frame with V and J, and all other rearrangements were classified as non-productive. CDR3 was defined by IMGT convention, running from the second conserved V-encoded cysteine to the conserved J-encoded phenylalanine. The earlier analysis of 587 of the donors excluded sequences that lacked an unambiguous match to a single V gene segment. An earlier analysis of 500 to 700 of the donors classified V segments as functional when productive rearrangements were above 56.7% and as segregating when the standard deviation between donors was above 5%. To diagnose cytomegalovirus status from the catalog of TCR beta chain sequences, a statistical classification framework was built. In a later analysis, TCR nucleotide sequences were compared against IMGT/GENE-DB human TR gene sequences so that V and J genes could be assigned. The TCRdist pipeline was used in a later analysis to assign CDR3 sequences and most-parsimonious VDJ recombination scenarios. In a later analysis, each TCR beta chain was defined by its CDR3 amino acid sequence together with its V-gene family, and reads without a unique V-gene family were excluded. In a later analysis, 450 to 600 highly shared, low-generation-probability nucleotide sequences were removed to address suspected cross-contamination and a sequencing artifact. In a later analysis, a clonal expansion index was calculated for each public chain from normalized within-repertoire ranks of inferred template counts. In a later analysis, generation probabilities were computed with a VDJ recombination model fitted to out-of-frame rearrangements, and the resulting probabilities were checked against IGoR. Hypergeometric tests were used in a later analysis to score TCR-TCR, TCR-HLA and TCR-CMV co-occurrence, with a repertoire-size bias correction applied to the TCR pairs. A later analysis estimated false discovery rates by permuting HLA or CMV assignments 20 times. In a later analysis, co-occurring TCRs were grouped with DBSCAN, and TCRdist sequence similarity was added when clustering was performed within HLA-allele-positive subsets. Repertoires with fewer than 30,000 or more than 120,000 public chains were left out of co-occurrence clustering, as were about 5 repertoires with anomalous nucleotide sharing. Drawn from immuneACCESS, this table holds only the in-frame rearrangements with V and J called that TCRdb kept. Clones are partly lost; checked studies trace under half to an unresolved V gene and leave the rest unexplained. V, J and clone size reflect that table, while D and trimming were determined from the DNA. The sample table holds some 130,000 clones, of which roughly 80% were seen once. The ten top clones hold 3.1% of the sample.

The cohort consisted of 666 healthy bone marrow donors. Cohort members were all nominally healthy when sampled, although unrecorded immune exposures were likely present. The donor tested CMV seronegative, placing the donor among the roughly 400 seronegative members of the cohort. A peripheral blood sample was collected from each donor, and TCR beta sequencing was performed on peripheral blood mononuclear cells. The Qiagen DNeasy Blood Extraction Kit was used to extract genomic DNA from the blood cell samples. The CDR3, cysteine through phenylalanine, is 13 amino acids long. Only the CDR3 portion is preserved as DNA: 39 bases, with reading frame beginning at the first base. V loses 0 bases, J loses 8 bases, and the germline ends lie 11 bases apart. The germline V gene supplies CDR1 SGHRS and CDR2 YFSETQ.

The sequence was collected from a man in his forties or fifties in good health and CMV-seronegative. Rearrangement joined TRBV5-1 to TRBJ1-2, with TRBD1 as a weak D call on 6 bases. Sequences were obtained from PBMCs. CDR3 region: CASSLGAGAGYTF. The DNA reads TGCGCCAGCAGCTTGGGGGCAGGGGCCGGCTACACCTTC.